The clone carrying this T cell receptor (beta chain) was seen a single time. These data come from a study of blood T cell repertoires in COVID-19. In the source study's methods: Researchers report that nucleated cell counts were estimated from reference gene primer amplification. TCRdb keeps only in-frame clones here, not all; method: immunoSEQ multiplex PCR. V and J calls and clone size are given by that table; D and trimming were obtained from the DNA. The sample gives about 360,000 clones, 70% to 90% of which show up once; 3% is in the top ten. Sequencing used peripheral blood. The TCR originated in a human donor in a cohort sampled during active COVID-19.

Written as DNA, the CDR3 is TGTGCCAGCAGCTTAGGAGGGGGATCCTATAATTCACCCCTCCACTTT. Its protein product is CASSLGGGSYNSPLHF. J is TRBJ1-6 and V is TRBV7-2, with TRBD1 as a possible D gene (6 bases). The CDR3 length is 16 residues. With 1 base removed from V and 1 base from J, the gap between germline ends came to 8 bases. CDR1 is SGHTA, CDR2 FQGNSA, per germline.